This TCR beta chain was profiled in a study of T cells in localized non-small cell lung cancer. The method was immunoSEQ multiplex PCR; TCRdb's version includes in-frame clones alone and lacks a portion of them. Among about 59,000 clones listed, roughly 90% were seen once. The CDR3 is made up of 13 amino acids. Germline assignment: CDR1 SGHAT and CDR2 FQNNGV. V was pared by 0 bases and J by 5 bases, with 6 bases between. The sequences come from peripheral blood, collected before any cancer treatment. This rearrangement joins TRBV11-2 to TRBJ2-3; D may be TRBD2 (5 bases). This receptor was identified in a man between 40 and 70 years old with stage I squamous cell lung carcinoma. In DNA form, the CDR3 reads TGTGCCAGCAGCTTAGATCGGGGAGATACGCAGTATTTT. Its translation: CASSLDRGDTQYF.